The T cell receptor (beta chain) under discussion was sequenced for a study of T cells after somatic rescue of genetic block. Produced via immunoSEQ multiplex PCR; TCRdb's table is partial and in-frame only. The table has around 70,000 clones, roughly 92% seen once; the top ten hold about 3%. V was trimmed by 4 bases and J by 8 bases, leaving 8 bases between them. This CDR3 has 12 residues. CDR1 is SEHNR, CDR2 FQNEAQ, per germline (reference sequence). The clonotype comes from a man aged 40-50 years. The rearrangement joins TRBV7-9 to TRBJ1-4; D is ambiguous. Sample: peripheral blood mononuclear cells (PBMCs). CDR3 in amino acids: CASSSLGEKLFF. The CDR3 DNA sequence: TGTGCCAGCAGCTCTCTAGGCGAAAAACTGTTTTTT.